The 20 T cell receptor beta chains given below trace back to one sample, sequenced in a study of memory CD8 T cells in hepatitis C reinfection. TCRdb's table, derived via immunoSEQ multiplex PCR, lists solely in-frame clones and lacks some. The profile covers around 47,000 clones, with roughly 90% appearing a single time and about 1.3% taken by the ten largest. Time point noted: peak reinfection, 3 to 8 weeks after reinfection detection. Sorted cells were sequenced directly ex vivo without any in vitro expansion. Sequencing was performed on naive CD8+ T cells sorted from blood. These receptors originate from a man aged 18 to 30 with hepatitis C virus infection.

The chain has TRBV9 and TRBJ1-2; perhaps TRBD1 as D (6 bases). From germline, CDR1 is SGDLS and CDR2 YYNGEE. Between the trimmed V and J ends, which lost 0 bases and 6 bases, there was a span of 12 bases. The CDR3 sequence is 14 residues long. The CDR3 is CASSVGGGFHGYTF. The CDR3 DNA reads TGTGCCAGCAGCGTAGGAGGGGGATTCCATGGCTACACCTTC.

The chain recombines TRBV7-9 with TRBJ1-1, with 7 bases aligning to TRBD1. V lost 5 bases, J lost 2 bases, and 8 bases stayed unmatched. CDR1 SEHNR and CDR2 FQNEAQ come from the germline V gene (reference sequence). The CDR3 extends over 15 amino acids. CDR3 nucleotide sequence: TGTGCCAGCAGCCCCGCGGGACAGTCAAACACTGAAGCTTTCTTT. Its protein is CASSPAGQSNTEAFF.

The rearrangement links TRBV2 to TRBJ2-3; D may be TRBD2 (5 bases). The V gene lost 4 bases and the J gene lost 0 bases, with 14 bases spanning the gap. The CDR3 is 16 amino acids. CDR1 SNHLY and CDR2 FYNNEI come from the germline V gene. The CDR3 loop reads CASSGRPSRSTDTQYF. The CDR3 coding sequence is TGTGCCAGCAGTGGAAGGCCTAGCCGCAGCACAGATACGCAGTATTTT.

In this sample, this clone turned up once. The chain links TRBV6-1 to TRBJ2-5; 9 bases match TRBD1. The CDR3 is 15 residues long. Germline V gene lookup returns CDR1 MNHNS and CDR2 SASEGT. V gave up 1 base and J gave up 2 bases; unmatched junction bases: 2. CDR3 DNA: TGTGCCAGCAGTGAAGACAGGGGGCTTCAAGAGACCCAGTACTTC. Translated: CASSEDRGLQETQYF.

The J gene is TRBJ2-7, the V gene TRBV10-2; D ambiguous. The CDR3 extends over 13 amino acids. From germline, CDR1 is WSHSY and CDR2 SAAADI. V was clipped by 7 bases and J by 0 bases, with 10 bases between them. CDR3 sequence (DNA): TGCGCCAGCACCCGAGATCGCTCCTACGAGCAGTACTTC. Amino acid sequence: CASTRDRSYEQYF.

J is TRBJ1-6 and V is TRBV19; 8 positions match TRBD1. The J segment lost 7 bases and the V segment lost 5 bases, leaving 4 bases of the junction unmatched. Germline CDR1 LNHDA, CDR2 SQIVND (reference sequence). This CDR3 is built from 14 residues. CDR3 DNA: TGTGCCAGTAGTTGGACAGGGATGAATTCACCCCTCCACTTT. The encoded protein is CASSWTGMNSPLHF.

V is TRBV7-9 and J is TRBJ2-1; 8 bases map to TRBD2. V was pared by 7 bases and J by 9 bases, with 11 bases of the junction left unmatched. This CDR3 comprises 14 residues. CDR1 and CDR2 from the germline V gene are SEHNR and FQNEAQ (reference sequence). The DNA for the CDR3 is TGTGCCAGCACCTCGGGACTAGGTGCCGGTGAGCAGTTCTTC. Protein sequence: CASTSGLGAGEQFF. Full variable domain (remainder filled in from reference TRBV7-9 and TRBJ2-1): DTGVSQNPRHKITKRGQNVTFRCDPISEHNRLYWYRQTLGQGPEFLTYFQNEAQLEKSRLLSDRFSAERPKGSFSTLEIQRTEQGDSAMYLCASTSGLGAGEQFFGPGTRLTVL.

This clone was recorded once. CDR3 sequence (DNA): TGTGCCAGCAGCCCTAGTTCTAACTATGGCTACACCTTC. Translated: CASSPSSNYGYTF. The chain couples TRBV7-2 to TRBJ1-2; no reliable D call. Germline CDR1 and CDR2: SGHTA and FQGNSA. V lost 5 bases to trimming and J lost 0 bases, with 7 bases between them. The CDR3 runs to 13 residues.

This clone was observed a single time. The CDR3 protein is CASSVRAGGPTDTQYF. The DNA for the CDR3 is TGTGCCAGCAGCGTTAGAGCGGGAGGGCCAACAGATACGCAGTATTTT. V gene TRBV9 combines with J gene TRBJ2-3; 10 positions agree with TRBD2. V was clipped by 2 bases and J by 3 bases; unmatched bases: 6. CDR1 is SGDLS, CDR2 YYNGEE, per germline. The CDR3 extends over 16 amino acids.

The J gene is TRBJ2-1, the V gene TRBV7-9; 10 bases fit TRBD2. The CDR3 contains 16 residues. Germline loops: CDR1 SEHNR, CDR2 FQNEAQ (reference sequence). V shed 5 bases, J shed 8 bases, and the junction held 12 bases outside the gene matches. The CDR3 coding sequence is TGTGCCAGCAGCCCTCAAGGCCTAGCGGGAGTCTATGAGCAGTTCTTC. This encodes CASSPQGLAGVYEQFF.

The table lists this clone with a count of one. The chain is built from TRBV6-1 and TRBJ2-2, with a weak D call TRBD1 (6 bases). Germline CDR1 is MNHNS and CDR2 is SASEGT. This CDR3 contains 14 residues. V lost 6 bases, J lost 1 base, and 9 bases lay in between. The CDR3 DNA reads as TGTGCCAGCAGGCCGGGACAGAACACCGGGGAGCTGTTTTTT. Protein: CASRPGQNTGELFF.

This chain links TRBV25-1 with TRBJ1-3; 10 positions match TRBD1. CDR1 and CDR2 (germline): MGHDK, SYGVNS. With V trimmed by 1 base and J by 1 base, 4 bases remained unmatched. The CDR3 extends over 17 amino acids. CDR3 DNA: TGTGCCAGCAGTGAATCGGGACAGGGGAGATCTGGAAACACCATATATTTT. Amino acid sequence: CASSESGQGRSGNTIYF.

This chain uses TRBV11-2 with TRBJ2-1; D uncertain. V was shortened by 1 base and J by 10 bases, with 5 bases between the two germline ends. This CDR3 comprises 11 residues. CDR1 is SGHAT, CDR2 FQNNGV, per germline. The CDR3 DNA is TGTGCCAGCAGCTTAGCAGCGGAGCAGTTCTTC. Its translation: CASSLAAEQFF. Full variable domain (missing parts from reference TRBV11-2 and TRBJ2-1): EAGVAQSPRYKIIEKRQSVAFWCNPISGHATLYWYQQILGQGPKLLIQFQNNGVVDDSQLPKDRFSAERLKGVDSTLKIQPAKLEDSAVYLCASSLAAEQFFGPGTRLTVL.

The CDR3 coding sequence is TGTGCCAGCAGTTCAATCCGGGACATCACCAACTACGAGCAGTACGTC. This sequence encodes CASSSIRDITNYEQYV. The chain carries TRBV6-6 and TRBJ2-7, with D tentatively TRBD1 (6 bases). Trimming stripped 4 bases from V and 3 bases from J, with 19 bases between. Germline V lookup: CDR1 MNHNY, CDR2 SVGAGI (reference sequence). CDR3 length: 16 amino acids.

The chain joins TRBV19 to TRBJ2-7; the match to TRBD1 covers 9 bases. The junction had 6 bases not matched to a gene; V was cut back by 6 bases and J by 3 bases. Germline V lookup: CDR1 LNHDA, CDR2 SQIVND (reference sequence). This CDR3 contains 14 residues. The CDR3 protein is CASSAGTGNYEQYF. Written as DNA, the CDR3 is TGTGCCAGTAGCGCCGGGACAGGGAACTACGAGCAGTACTTC.

CDR3 nucleotide sequence: TGTGCCAGCAGTTTAGGAGCCCGAACTGGCTACACCTTC. Translated: CASSLGARTGYTF. The V gene is TRBV27, the J gene TRBJ1-2, with D unclear. The V gene lost 2 bases and the J gene lost 7 bases, with 11 bases spanning the gap. The length of the CDR3 is 13 residues. Germline CDR1 is MNHEY and CDR2 is SMNVEV (reference sequence).

J is TRBJ2-3 and V is TRBV29-1, with 14 bases lining up with TRBD2. This CDR3 has 21 residues. The germline V gene encodes CDR1 SQVTM and CDR2 ANQGSEA. V dropped 2 bases and J dropped 0; count of bases not matched to a gene: 16. The CDR3 here is CSVEPYPVTGTSGRSTDTQYF. The CDR3 bases are TGCAGCGTTGAACCGTACCCAGTGACCGGGACTAGCGGGAGAAGCACAGATACGCAGTATTTT.

V is TRBV23-1 and J is TRBJ1-1, with 8 nucleotides matching TRBD1. TRBV23-1 is treated as an ORF (open reading frame) with a function not yet certain. This CDR3 comprises 16 residues. The V segment lost 3 bases and the J segment 1 base; nucleotides outside the gene matches: 7. In DNA form, the CDR3 reads TGCGCCAGCAGTCATTTCGATGACAGGGGGAACACTGAAGCTTTCTTT. This codes for CASSHFDDRGNTEAFF.

The chain is built from TRBV5-1 and TRBJ2-1, with unresolved D. Germline assignment: CDR1 SGHRS and CDR2 YFSETQ. Trimming stripped 7 bases from V and 0 bases from J, with 8 bases between. The CDR3 is 13 residues long. The CDR3 sequence: CASSTSSYNEQFF. The CDR3 DNA follows: TGCGCCAGCTCTACGAGCTCCTACAATGAGCAGTTCTTC.

The J gene is TRBJ2-1, the V gene TRBV27; 11 bases match TRBD2. This CDR3 spans 15 amino acids. V shed 2 bases, J shed 4 bases, and the junction held 1 base outside the gene matches. From germline, CDR1 is MNHEY and CDR2 SMNVEV (reference sequence). The CDR3 region is CASSLIAGGYNEQFF. The CDR3 DNA follows: TGTGCCAGCAGTTTAATAGCGGGAGGGTACAATGAGCAGTTCTTC.